The 24 T cell receptor beta chains below come from one sample, sequenced in a study of CD8 T cells in ankylosing spondylitis. TCRdb reprocessed the 5' RACE reads with MiXCR, giving one entry per CDR3 protein. The table records around 300,000 distinct CDR3 sequences, over 12% of them present only once. Material for sequencing was blood, either unsorted or a sorted T cell fraction (not recorded which). The source of these receptors is a male donor with ankylosing spondylitis or in good health (not recorded which).

This chain joins TRBV5-1 and TRBJ2-2, with a tentative D call TRBD1 (6 bases). The CDR3 spans 16 residues. Trimming took off 0 bases at V and 1 base at J, with 10 bases between the two ends. CDR1 and CDR2 from the germline V gene are SGHRS and YFSETQ. In nucleotides, the CDR3 is TGCGCCAGCAGCTTGGAGACAGGCTTGAACACCGGGGAGCTGTTTTTT. This encodes CASSLETGLNTGELFF.

V and J are TRBV5-5 and TRBJ2-7; D is possibly TRBD1 (7 bases). The V gene's germline CDR1 is SGHKS and CDR2 YYEKEE (reference sequence). V gave up 3 bases and J gave up 0 bases, with 13 bases separating them. This CDR3 is built from 15 residues. CDR3 in DNA: TGTGCCAGCAGCTATCCGGGGGACAGCTCCTACGAGCAGTACTTC. It codes for CASSYPGDSSYEQYF.

V gene TRBV7-2 combines with J gene TRBJ1-2; unclear D gene. CDR3 length: 13 residues. With 3 bases removed from V and 8 bases from J, the gap between germline ends came to 13 bases. Germline CDR1 is SGHTA and CDR2 is FQGNSA. The CDR3: CASSFSGAGGYTF. CDR3 DNA: TGTGCCAGCAGCTTTAGTGGCGCGGGAGGCTACACCTTC.

The chain is built from TRBV12-3 or TRBV12-4 and TRBJ1-5, with TRBD1 matching over 10 bases. After removal of 3 bases from V and 6 bases from J, the junction contained 8 bases not matched to a gene. The CDR3 loop spans 16 amino acids. The CDR3, as DNA: TGTGCCAGCAGTTTGGGTGGAGGGACAGGGGTTCAGCCCCAGCATTTT. Its protein product is CASSLGGGTGVQPQHF.

This clonotype was seen a handful of times. This chain connects TRBV4-1 to TRBJ2-1; 11 bases are a match to TRBD2. This CDR3 spans 17 amino acids. Losses at the gene ends were 2 bases for V and 4 bases for J; bases not matched to a gene: 7. Germline lookup yields CDR1 MGHRA and CDR2 YSYEKL. The CDR3 coding sequence is TGCGCCAGCAGCCAACGACTCGGGACTAGCGGATACAATGAGCAGTTCTTC. Translating it yields CASSQRLGTSGYNEQFF.

This clonotype has just a few counts. This chain links TRBV20-1 with TRBJ1-2, with 12 bases identical to TRBD1. Germline lookup yields CDR1 DFQATT and CDR2 SNEGSKA (reference sequence). Trimming removed 6 bases from V and 6 bases from J; junction bases left unmatched: 8. The CDR3 length is 14 residues. CDR3 region: CSAGTGGYVHGYTF. In DNA, the CDR3 is TGCAGTGCCGGGACAGGGGGCTACGTTCATGGCTACACCTTC.

In its sample, this clonotype was seen a few times. J is TRBJ2-7 and V is TRBV20-1; D is undetermined. Germline CDR1 and CDR2: DFQATT and SNEGSKA (reference sequence). Deletions cut 8 bases from V and 0 bases from J, with 17 bases between. The CDR3 has 14 residues. The chain's CDR3 is CSTNRISSSYEQYF. The DNA for the CDR3 is TGCAGTACAAATCGGATCTCTAGCTCCTACGAGCAGTACTTC.

This clonotype was seen many times. The chain employs TRBV3-1 and TRBJ2-2; TRBD2 aligns across 9 bases. V lost 8 bases to trimming and J lost 6 bases; unmatched junction nucleotides: 13. CDR1 is LGHDT, CDR2 YNNKEL, per germline (reference sequence). This CDR3 comprises 16 residues. CDR3 amino acids: CASSSRGTSSAGELFF. The CDR3 DNA is TGTGCCAGCTCATCCCGCGGGACTAGCTCGGCCGGGGAGCTGTTTTTT.

This chain links TRBV30 with TRBJ1-1, with D hard to call. Per the germline V gene, CDR1 is GTSNPN and CDR2 is SVGIG (reference sequence). Trimming left V 2 bases short and J 0 bases short, with 13 bases between. CDR3 length equals 15 residues. This CDR3 reads CAWSNLRTMNTEAFF. CDR3 DNA: TGTGCCTGGAGTAACCTCAGGACCATGAACACTGAAGCTTTCTTT.

This clonotype was observed a handful of times. At one end, the junction sequence differs from germline, possibly due to a read error. The V gene is TRBV3-1, the J gene TRBJ1-1, with TRBD1 matching over 7 bases. CDR3 length: 14 amino acids. Germline CDR1 reads LGHDT; CDR2 reads YNNKEL (reference sequence). Here the CDR3 reads CASSQHSDRNKAFF. Here the CDR3 DNA reads TGTGCTAGCAGCCAACACTCGGACAGGAACAAAGCTTTCTTT.

This clonotype was seen only a few times. The chain couples TRBV20-1 to TRBJ2-5, with 9 bases lining up with TRBD2. Losses at the gene ends were 6 bases for V and 4 bases for J; bases not matched to a gene: 12. Germline V gene data show CDR1 as DFQATT and CDR2 as SNEGSKA (reference sequence). This CDR3 comprises 15 residues. As DNA, the CDR3 is TGCAGTGCCAGGGTCGTGGGACTAGCAATAGAGACCCAGTACTTC. Encoded protein: CSARVVGLAIETQYF.

The chain joins TRBV7-2 to TRBJ2-5; 8 nucleotides align to TRBD2. The CDR3 has 15 amino acids. From germline, CDR1 is SGHTA and CDR2 FQGNSA. The ends lost 4 bases at V and 1 base at J; junction bases unmatched: 5. The CDR3: CASSSGGGIQETQYF. In nucleotides, the CDR3 is TGTGCCAGCAGCTCGGGGGGGGGGATCCAAGAGACCCAGTACTTC.

In this sample, this clonotype turned up a few times. The V gene is TRBV14, the J gene TRBJ2-1; D might be TRBD2 (5 bases). CDR1 SGHDN and CDR2 FVKESK come from the germline V gene. CDR3 length equals 18 residues. The ends were cut back, 0 bases at V and 3 bases at J, with 18 bases in the middle. The CDR3 sequence is CASSQDSNWRIFYNEQFF. In DNA form, the CDR3 reads TGTGCCAGCAGCCAAGATTCGAATTGGAGGATTTTCTACAATGAGCAGTTCTTC.

This clonotype has ten or more counts. The J gene is TRBJ1-2, the V gene TRBV10-3; no firm D call. The germline V and J ends were trimmed by 8 bases and 5 bases, with 21 bases remaining between them. The CDR3 is 15 residues long. Germline loops: CDR1 ENHRY, CDR2 SYGVKD. DNA of the CDR3: TGTGCCATCTCTCCCGGATTGGAATCCCGTTATGGCTACACCTTC. This codes for CAISPGLESRYGYTF.

This clonotype came up a few times. The chain recombines TRBV12-5 with TRBJ1-5; TRBD1 might be the D (6 bases). Germline CDR1 is LGHNT and CDR2 is FRNRAP. The CDR3 is 16 residues long. Trimming shortened V by 5 bases and J by 5 bases, and 19 bases separated the two germline ends. The CDR3 is CASGPRWGDTYQPQHF. CDR3 nucleotides: TGTGCTAGTGGTCCCCGATGGGGGGACACCTATCAGCCCCAGCATTTT.

There are a few counts of this clonotype. The V and J genes are TRBV12-3 or TRBV12-4 and TRBJ1-4; a possible D gene is TRBD1 (6 bases). This CDR3 is 14 amino acids long. Trimming left V 6 bases short and J 5 bases short, with 13 bases between. Here the CDR3 DNA reads TGTGCCAGCAGCCTCCGGGACATCAATGAAAAACTGTTTTTT. Residues: CASSLRDINEKLFF.

The table lists this clonotype with many counts. The gene calls are TRBV4-1 and TRBJ1-1; possible D gene TRBD1, 6 bases. The germline V gene has CDR1 MGHRA and CDR2 YSYEKL. This CDR3 is built from 15 residues. Trimming took off 6 bases at V and 4 bases at J, with 18 bases between the two ends. DNA for the CDR3: TGCGCCAGCAGTCAAAGAGGACAGCCTCTCACTGAAGCTTTCTTT. It translates to CASSQRGQPLTEAFF.

This clonotype has a handful of counts. The rearrangement links TRBV29-1 to TRBJ1-1, with D maybe TRBD1 (5 bases). Trimming stripped 5 bases from V and 1 base from J, with 17 bases between. Germline lookup yields CDR1 SQVTM and CDR2 ANQGSEA. The CDR3 spans 15 residues. CDR3 DNA: TGCAGCGTTCTTGGGACGAAGGGGAGGAACACTGAAGCTTTCTTT. Encoded protein: CSVLGTKGRNTEAFF.

This clonotype was recorded at least ten times. The chain couples TRBV5-1 to TRBJ2-7; D is perhaps TRBD1 (6 bases). The V gene's germline CDR1 is SGHRS and CDR2 YFSETQ. This CDR3 is 15 amino acids long. Trimming took 0 bases from V and 5 from J, leaving 15 bases between them. The CDR3 loop is CASSLGAGESDEQYF. Here the CDR3 DNA reads TGCGCCAGCAGCTTGGGTGCAGGGGAGAGTGACGAGCAGTACTTC.

CDR3 amino acids: CASSQDRQNGYTF. As DNA, the CDR3 is TGTGCCAGCAGCCAAGATCGGCAGAATGGCTACACCTTC. The chain combines TRBV3-1 with TRBJ1-2; D gene unclear. Germline-derived CDR1 and CDR2 are LGHDT and YNNKEL (reference sequence). V lost 0 bases to trimming and J lost 6 bases, with 8 bases between them. The length of the CDR3 is 13 residues.

This clonotype was seen many times. This sequence joins TRBV5-1 and TRBJ2-1; no firm D call. Germline CDR1 is SGHRS and CDR2 is YFSETQ. There are 12 residues in the CDR3. V lost 1 base, J lost 6 bases, and 5 bases lay in between. CDR3 sequence reads: CASSLIGNEQFF. DNA for the CDR3: TGCGCCAGCAGCTTGATAGGCAATGAGCAGTTCTTC.

V usage is TRBV6-1 and J usage is TRBJ2-5; D possibly matches TRBD1 or TRBD2 (6 bases each). V lost 0 bases to trimming and J lost 4 bases, with 12 bases between them. Germline CDR1 and CDR2: MNHNS and SASEGT. This CDR3 has 15 residues. The CDR3 sequence: CASSEAGRGGETQYF. The DNA for the CDR3 is TGTGCCAGCAGTGAAGCAGGCAGGGGAGGAGAGACCCAGTACTTC.

This clonotype was observed a handful of times. V gene TRBV5-1 combines with J gene TRBJ2-5; possible D gene TRBD1, 6 bases. Trimming shortened V by 3 bases and J by 1 base, and 13 bases separated the two germline ends. Germline CDR1 SGHRS, CDR2 YFSETQ. This CDR3 region has 15 residues. CDR3 protein: CASSSIRQAQETQYF. DNA of the CDR3: TGCGCCAGCAGCTCGATACGACAGGCCCAAGAGACCCAGTACTTC.

The chain combines TRBV25-1 with TRBJ1-5; 9 bases match TRBD1. From germline, CDR1 is MGHDK and CDR2 SYGVNS. This CDR3 region has 16 residues. V trimming: 1 base; J trimming: 6 bases; junction bases outside the gene matches: 7. The DNA of the CDR3 is TGTGCCAGCAGTGAATCGGGCGGGACAGGGATTCAGCCCCAGCATTTT. As protein: CASSESGGTGIQPQHF.